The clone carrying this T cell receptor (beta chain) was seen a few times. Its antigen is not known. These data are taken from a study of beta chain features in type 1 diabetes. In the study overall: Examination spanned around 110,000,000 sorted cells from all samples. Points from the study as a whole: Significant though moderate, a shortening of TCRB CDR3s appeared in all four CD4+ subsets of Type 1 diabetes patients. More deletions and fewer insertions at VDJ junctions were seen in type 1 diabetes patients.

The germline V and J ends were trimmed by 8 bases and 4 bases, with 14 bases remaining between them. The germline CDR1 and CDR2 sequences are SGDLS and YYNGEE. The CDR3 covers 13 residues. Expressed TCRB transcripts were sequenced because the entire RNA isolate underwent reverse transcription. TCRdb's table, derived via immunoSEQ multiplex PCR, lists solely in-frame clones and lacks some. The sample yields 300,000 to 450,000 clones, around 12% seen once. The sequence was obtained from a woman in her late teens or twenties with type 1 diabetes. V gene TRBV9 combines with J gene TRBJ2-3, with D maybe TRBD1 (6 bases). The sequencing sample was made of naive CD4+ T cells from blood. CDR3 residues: CARGQPRPDTQYF. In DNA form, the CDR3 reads TGTGCCAGAGGACAGCCGAGGCCAGATACGCAGTATTTT.